A selection of T cell receptor beta chains follows, all from one sample in a study of blood T cell repertoires in COVID-19. The data were produced by immunoSEQ multiplex PCR, yet TCRdb's version contains in-frame clones alone and is incomplete. The repertoire holds more than 150,000 clones, roughly 87% seen once, with roughly 7% in the top ten. The sequencing sample was made of PBMCs or T cells enriched from blood (not recorded which). Receptor source: a woman aged 45-65 years who had recovered from COVID-19. Both conserved end residues are part of each CDR3. A D gene is named only where the DNA matches it firmly. Expanded clones are given a class, and other clones once, few, many or no size at all.

NA	TRBV9	NA	TRBJ1-2	CASSTLDRSGYTF	TGTGCCAGCAGCACCCTAGACAGGAGCGGCTACACCTTC
NA	TRBV27	few	TRBJ1-1	CASRITGWGNTEAFF	TGTGCCAGCAGAATAACAGGGTGGGGAAACACTGAAGCTTTCTTT
TRBD2	TRBV3-1/TRBV3-2	NA	TRBJ2-6	CASSPQTSGVAGANVLTF	TGTGCCAGCAGCCCCCAGACTAGCGGGGTAGCTGGGGCCAACGTCCTGACTTTC
TRBD2	TRBV6-5	few	TRBJ2-1	CASSYVAGDTYNEQFF	TGTGCCAGCAGTTACGTTGCGGGAGACACCTACAATGAGCAGTTCTTC
TRBD2	TRBV18	NA	TRBJ2-1	CASSPPSGRADEQFF	TGTGCCAGCTCACCCCCTAGCGGGAGGGCCGATGAGCAGTTCTTC
TRBD1	TRBV10-1	NA	TRBJ2-2	CASSGTGAPGELFF	TGCGCCAGCAGTGGAACAGGGGCGCCCGGGGAGCTGTTTTTT
NA	TRBV7-8	NA	TRBJ1-5	CASSSQISNQPQHF	TGTGCCAGCAGCTCGCAGATTAGCAATCAGCCCCAGCATTTT
NA	TRBV7-2	NA	TRBJ2-7	CASSFAGSSYEQYF	TGTGCCAGCAGCTTTGCCGGGAGCTCCTACGAGCAGTACTTC
NA	TRBV6-1	few	TRBJ2-5	CASSDLEETQYF	TGTGCCAGCAGTGATTTAGAAGAGACCCAGTACTTC
TRBD1	TRBV30	NA	TRBJ2-5	CAWSPLTGLEETQYF	TGTGCCTGGAGTCCCCTGACAGGGTTGGAGGAGACCCAGTACTTC
TRBD1	TRBV19	NA	TRBJ2-7	CASSTPGTGFYEQYF	TGTGCCAGTAGTACCCCCGGGACAGGGTTCTACGAGCAGTACTTC
TRBD1	TRBV5-8	NA	TRBJ2-7	CASLRDRGLYEQYF	TGTGCCAGCCTCCGGGACAGGGGGCTCTACGAGCAGTACTTC
NA	TRBV5-1	NA	TRBJ1-2	CASSLTVGGNYGYTF	TGCGCCAGCAGCTTGACCGTAGGGGGTAACTATGGCTACACCTTC
TRBD2	TRBV9	NA	TRBJ2-1	CASSVRLAGYNEQFF	TGTGCCAGCAGCGTGCGACTAGCGGGATACAATGAGCAGTTCTTC
NA	TRBV28	NA	TRBJ2-2	CASSLLGVRELFF	TGTGCCAGCAGTCTCCTCGGGGTACGGGAGCTGTTTTTT
TRBD2	TRBV27	NA	TRBJ2-1	CASSFRLAGAGSYNEQFF	TGTGCCAGCAGTTTCCGCCTAGCGGGAGCTGGCTCCTACAATGAGCAGTTCTTC
NA	TRBV30	NA	TRBJ1-6	CASQGQVNSPLHF	TGTGCCTCACAAGGACAAGTAAATTCACCCCTCCACTTT
TRBD2	TRBV7-9	once	TRBJ2-1	CASSSAGLASYNEQFF	TGTGCCAGCAGCTCTGCGGGACTAGCGAGCTACAATGAGCAGTTCTTC
TRBD1	TRBV2	NA	TRBJ2-7	CASSLTRDRDRNEQYF	TGTGCCAGCAGTTTAACCCGGGACAGGGACAGGAACGAGCAGTACTTC
NA	TRBV3-1/TRBV3-2	NA	TRBJ1-5	CASSQASGGGNQPQHF	TGTGCCAGCAGCCAAGCTTCGGGGGGCGGCAATCAGCCCCAGCATTTT
TRBD1	TRBV5-1	NA	TRBJ2-4	CASSLGQGTGGKNIQYF	TGCGCCAGCAGCTTGGGACAGGGGACAGGAGGCAAAAACATTCAGTACTTC
NA	TRBV19	once	TRBJ2-1	CASSPWASNNEQFF	TGTGCCAGTAGCCCTTGGGCCTCTAACAATGAGCAGTTCTTC
NA	TRBV11-2	NA	TRBJ1-4	CASSRDRPNEKLFF	TGTGCCAGCAGCCGAGACAGGCCCAATGAAAAACTGTTTTTT
NA	TRBV7-9	once	TRBJ1-4	CASTKGRANEKLFF	TGTGCCAGCACCAAAGGCAGGGCTAATGAAAAACTGTTTTTT
NA	TRBV5-1	NA	TRBJ2-1	CASSLDIQGEQFF	TGCGCCAGCAGCCTCGACATACAAGGTGAGCAGTTCTTC
NA	TRBV11-2	NA	TRBJ1-3	CASSWSQFSGNTIYF	TGTGCCAGCAGCTGGTCACAGTTCTCTGGAAACACCATATATTTT